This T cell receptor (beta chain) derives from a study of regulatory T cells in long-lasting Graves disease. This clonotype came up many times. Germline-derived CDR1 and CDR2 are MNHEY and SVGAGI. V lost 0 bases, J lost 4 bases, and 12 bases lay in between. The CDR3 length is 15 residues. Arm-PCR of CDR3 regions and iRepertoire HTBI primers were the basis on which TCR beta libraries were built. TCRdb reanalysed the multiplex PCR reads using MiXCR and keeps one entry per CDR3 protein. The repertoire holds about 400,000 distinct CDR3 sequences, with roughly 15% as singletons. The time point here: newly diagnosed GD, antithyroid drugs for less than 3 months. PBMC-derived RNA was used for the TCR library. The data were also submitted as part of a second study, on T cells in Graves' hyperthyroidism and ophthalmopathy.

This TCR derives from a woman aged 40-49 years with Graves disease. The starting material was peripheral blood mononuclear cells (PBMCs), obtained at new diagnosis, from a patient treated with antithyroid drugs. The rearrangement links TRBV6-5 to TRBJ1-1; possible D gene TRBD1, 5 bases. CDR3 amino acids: CASSYSGPQGTEAFF. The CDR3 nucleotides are TGTGCCAGCAGTTACTCGGGGCCCCAGGGCACTGAAGCTTTCTTT.